This TCR beta chain came from a study of low-dose radiotherapy and immunotherapy resistance in tumors. For the study at large: A total of 13 Gy over 26 weeks was given to Cohort 2 as 1 Gy per fraction every two weeks.

Advanced solid tumors without tumor-infiltrating lymphocytes were required for inclusion. Both TCRalpha and TCRbeta chains were reverse transcribed with V-gene-specific primers. Using a constant-region primer together with a V-primer adapter, TCRs were subjected to around 20 PCR cycles of amplification. TCRdb processed the reads anew with MiXCR; each CDR3 protein has one entry. In the table there are thousands of distinct CDR3 sequences, roughly 50% of which are singletons. CDR1 is SGDLS, CDR2 YYNGEE, per germline. The ends were cut back, 3 bases at V and 4 bases at J, with 14 bases in the middle. This CDR3 comprises 15 residues.

The clonotype originates from a human donor with advanced metastatic prostate, ovarian, gallbladder or colorectal cancer (not recorded which). This table probably holds off-target reads from a library built for another chain. This chain connects TRBV9 to TRBJ2-1, with D possibly matching TRBD1 (6 bases). CDR3 nucleotides: TGTGCCAGCAGCGGCCTTACAGGGAAGTACAATGAGCAGTTCTTC. As protein: CASSGLTGKYNEQFF.